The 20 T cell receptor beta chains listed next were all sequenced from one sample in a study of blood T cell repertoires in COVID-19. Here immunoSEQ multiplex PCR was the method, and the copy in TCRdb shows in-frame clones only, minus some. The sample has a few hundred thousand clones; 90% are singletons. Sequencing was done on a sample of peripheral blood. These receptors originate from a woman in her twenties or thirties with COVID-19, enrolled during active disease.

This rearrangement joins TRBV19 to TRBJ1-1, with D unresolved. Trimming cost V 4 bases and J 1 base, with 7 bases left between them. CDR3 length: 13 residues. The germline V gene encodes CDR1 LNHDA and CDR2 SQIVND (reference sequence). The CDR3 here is CASSNSPNTEAFF. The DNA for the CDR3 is TGTGCCAGTAGTAACTCACCGAACACTGAAGCTTTCTTT.

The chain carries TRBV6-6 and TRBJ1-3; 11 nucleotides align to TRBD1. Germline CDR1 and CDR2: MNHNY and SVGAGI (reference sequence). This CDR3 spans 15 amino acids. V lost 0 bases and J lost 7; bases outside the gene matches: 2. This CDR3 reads CASSYSRDRGNTIYF. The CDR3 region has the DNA TGTGCCAGCAGTTACTCGAGGGACAGGGGGAACACCATATATTTT.

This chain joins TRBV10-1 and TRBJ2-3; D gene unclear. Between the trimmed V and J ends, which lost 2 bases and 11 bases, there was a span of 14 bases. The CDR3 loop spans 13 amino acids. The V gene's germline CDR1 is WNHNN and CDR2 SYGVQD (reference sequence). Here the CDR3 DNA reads TGCGCCAGCAGTGAGATCCCGGCTAGAGAGCAGTATTTT. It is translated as CASSEIPAREQYF.

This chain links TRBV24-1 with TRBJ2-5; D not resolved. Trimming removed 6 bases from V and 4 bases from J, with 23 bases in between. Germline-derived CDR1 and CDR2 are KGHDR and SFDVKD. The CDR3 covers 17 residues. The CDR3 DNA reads TGTGCCACCAGTAAACACGGTGGGCAGTCCGAAGGAGAGACCCAGTACTTC. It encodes CATSKHGGQSEGETQYF.

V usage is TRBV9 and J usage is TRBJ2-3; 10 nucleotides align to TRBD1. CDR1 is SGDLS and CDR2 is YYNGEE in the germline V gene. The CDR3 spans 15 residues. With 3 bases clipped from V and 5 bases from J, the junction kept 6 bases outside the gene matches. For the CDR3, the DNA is TGTGCCAGCAGCGAGACGGGACAGGGGTTAGATACGCAGTATTTT. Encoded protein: CASSETGQGLDTQYF.

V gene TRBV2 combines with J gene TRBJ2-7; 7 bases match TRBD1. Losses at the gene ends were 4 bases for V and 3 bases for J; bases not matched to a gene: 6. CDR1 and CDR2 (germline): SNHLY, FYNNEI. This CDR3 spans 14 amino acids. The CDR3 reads CASSADRELYEQYF. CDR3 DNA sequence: TGTGCCAGCAGTGCTGACAGGGAGCTCTACGAGCAGTACTTC.

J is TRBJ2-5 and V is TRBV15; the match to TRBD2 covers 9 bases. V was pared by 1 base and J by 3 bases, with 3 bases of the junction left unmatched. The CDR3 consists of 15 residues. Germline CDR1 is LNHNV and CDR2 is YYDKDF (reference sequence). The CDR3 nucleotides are TGTGCCACCAGCAGAGGGGCTAGCGGGAAAGAGACCCAGTACTTC. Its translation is CATSRGASGKETQYF.

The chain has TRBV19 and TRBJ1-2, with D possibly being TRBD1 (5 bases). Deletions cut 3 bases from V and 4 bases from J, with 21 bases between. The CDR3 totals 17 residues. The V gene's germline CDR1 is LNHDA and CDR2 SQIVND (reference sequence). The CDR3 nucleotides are TGTGCCAGTAGTATTCAACACGGGCAGGGTAGTAGCTATGGCTACACCTTC. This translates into CASSIQHGQGSSYGYTF.

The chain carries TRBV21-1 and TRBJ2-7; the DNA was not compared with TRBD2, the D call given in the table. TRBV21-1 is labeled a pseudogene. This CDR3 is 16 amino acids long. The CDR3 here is CASSPWESGRAIEQYF. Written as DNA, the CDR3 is TGTGCCAGCAGCCCCTGGGAGAGCGGGAGGGCCATCGAGCAGTACTTC.

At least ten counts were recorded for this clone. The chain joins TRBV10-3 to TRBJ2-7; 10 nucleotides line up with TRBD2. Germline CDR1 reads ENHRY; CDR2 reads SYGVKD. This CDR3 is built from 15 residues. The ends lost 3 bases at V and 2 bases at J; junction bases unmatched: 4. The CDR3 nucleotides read TGTGCCATCAGTGACCAGCGGGAGGGCCCCTACGAGCAGTACTTC. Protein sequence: CAISDQREGPYEQYF.

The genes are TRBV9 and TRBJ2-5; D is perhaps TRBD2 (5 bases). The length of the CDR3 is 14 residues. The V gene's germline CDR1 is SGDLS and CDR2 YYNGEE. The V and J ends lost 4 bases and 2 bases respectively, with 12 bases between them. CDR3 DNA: TGTGCCAGCAGCCTTTTCAGCGGACAAGAGACCCAGTACTTC. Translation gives CASSLFSGQETQYF.

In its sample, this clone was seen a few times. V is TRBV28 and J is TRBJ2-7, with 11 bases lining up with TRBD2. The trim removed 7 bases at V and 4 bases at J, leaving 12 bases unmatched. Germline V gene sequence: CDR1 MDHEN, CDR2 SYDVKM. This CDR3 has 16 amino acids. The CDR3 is CASTQTGASGRYEQYF. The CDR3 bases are TGTGCCAGCACTCAAACCGGGGCTAGCGGGAGGTACGAGCAGTACTTC.

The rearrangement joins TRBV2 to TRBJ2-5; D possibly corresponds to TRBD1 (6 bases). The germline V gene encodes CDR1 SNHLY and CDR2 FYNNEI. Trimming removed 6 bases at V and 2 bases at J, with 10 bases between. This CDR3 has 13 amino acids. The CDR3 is CASRGTYQETQYF. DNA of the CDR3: TGTGCCAGCAGGGGGACATATCAAGAGACCCAGTACTTC.

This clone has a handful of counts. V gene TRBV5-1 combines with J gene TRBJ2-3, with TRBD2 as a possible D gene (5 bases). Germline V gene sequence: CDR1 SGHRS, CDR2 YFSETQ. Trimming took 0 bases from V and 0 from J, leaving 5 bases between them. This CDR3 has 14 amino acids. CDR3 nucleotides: TGCGCCAGCAGCTTGGGCGGGAGCACAGATACGCAGTATTTT. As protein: CASSLGGSTDTQYF.

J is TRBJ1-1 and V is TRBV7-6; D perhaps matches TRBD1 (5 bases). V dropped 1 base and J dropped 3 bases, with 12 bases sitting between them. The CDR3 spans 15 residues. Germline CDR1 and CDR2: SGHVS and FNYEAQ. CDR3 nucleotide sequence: TGTGCCAGCAGCTTAGGTCAGGGCGGAGACACTGAAGCTTTCTTT. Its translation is CASSLGQGGDTEAFF.

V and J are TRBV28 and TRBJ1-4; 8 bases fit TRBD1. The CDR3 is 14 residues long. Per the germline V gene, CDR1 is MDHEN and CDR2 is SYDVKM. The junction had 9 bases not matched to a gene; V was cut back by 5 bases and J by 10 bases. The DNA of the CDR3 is TGTGCCAGCAGTCCCCCAGGACAGGGCGGAAAACTGTTTTTT. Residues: CASSPPGQGGKLFF.

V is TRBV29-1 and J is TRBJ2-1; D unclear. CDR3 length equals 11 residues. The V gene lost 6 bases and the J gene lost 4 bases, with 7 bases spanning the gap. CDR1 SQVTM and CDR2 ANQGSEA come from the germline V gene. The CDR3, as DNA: TGCAGCGTAGCCTTTTACAATGAGCAGTTCTTC. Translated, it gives CSVAFYNEQFF.

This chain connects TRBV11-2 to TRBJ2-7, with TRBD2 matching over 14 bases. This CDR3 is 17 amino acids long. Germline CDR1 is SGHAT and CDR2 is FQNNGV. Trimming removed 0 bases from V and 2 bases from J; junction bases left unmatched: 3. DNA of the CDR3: TGTGCCAGCAGCTTAGAAATGGGACTAGCGGGAGCCTACGAGCAGTACTTC. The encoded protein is CASSLEMGLAGAYEQYF.

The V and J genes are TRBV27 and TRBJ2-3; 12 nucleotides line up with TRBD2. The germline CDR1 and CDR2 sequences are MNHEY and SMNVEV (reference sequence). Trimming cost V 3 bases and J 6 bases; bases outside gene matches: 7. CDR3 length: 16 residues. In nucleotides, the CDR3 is TGTGCCAGCAGTTTCCTTGGACTAGCGGGAACCGATACGCAGTATTTT. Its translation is CASSFLGLAGTDTQYF.

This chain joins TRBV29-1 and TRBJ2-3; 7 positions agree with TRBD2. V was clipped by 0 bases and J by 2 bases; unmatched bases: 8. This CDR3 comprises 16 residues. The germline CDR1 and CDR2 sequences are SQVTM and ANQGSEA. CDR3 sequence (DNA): TGCAGCGTTGAAGAACGCCGGACTAGATCCACAGATACGCAGTATTTT. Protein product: CSVEERRTRSTDTQYF.